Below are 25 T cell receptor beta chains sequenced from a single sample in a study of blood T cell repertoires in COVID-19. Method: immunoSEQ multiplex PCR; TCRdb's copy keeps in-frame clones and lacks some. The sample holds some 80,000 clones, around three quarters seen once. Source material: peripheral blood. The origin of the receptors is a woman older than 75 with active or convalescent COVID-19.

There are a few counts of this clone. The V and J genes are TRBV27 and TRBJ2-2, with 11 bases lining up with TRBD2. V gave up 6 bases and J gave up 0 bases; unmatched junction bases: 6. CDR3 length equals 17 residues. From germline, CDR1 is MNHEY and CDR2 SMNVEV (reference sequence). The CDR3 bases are TGTGCCAGCAGGCAGACTAGCGGGGCCTCGAACACCGGGGAGCTGTTTTTT. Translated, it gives CASRQTSGASNTGELFF.

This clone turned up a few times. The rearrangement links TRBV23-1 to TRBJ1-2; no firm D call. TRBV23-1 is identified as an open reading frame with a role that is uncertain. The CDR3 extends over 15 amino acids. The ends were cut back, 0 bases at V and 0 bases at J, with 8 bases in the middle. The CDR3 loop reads CASSQSRGSNYGYTF. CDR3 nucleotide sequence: TGCGCCAGCAGTCAATCCCGAGGGTCTAACTATGGCTACACCTTC.

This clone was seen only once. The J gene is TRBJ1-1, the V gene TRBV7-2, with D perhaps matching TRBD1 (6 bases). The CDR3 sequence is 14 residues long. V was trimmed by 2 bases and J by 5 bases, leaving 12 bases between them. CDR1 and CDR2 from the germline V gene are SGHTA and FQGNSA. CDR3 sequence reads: CASSLLRGATEAFF. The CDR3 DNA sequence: TGTGCCAGCAGCTTACTCAGGGGAGCTACTGAAGCTTTCTTT.

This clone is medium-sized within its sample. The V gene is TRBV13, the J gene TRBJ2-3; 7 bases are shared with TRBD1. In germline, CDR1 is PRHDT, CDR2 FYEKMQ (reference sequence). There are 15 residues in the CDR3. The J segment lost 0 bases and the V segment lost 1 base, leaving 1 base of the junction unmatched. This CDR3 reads CASSLEGASTDTQYF. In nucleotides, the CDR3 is TGTGCCAGCAGCTTAGAGGGGGCTAGCACAGATACGCAGTATTTT.

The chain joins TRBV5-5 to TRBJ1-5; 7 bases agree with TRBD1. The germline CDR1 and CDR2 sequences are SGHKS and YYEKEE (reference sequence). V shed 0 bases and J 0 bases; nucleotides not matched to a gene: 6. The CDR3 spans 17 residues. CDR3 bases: TGTGCCAGCAGCTTGGCCCCGGGACAGTATAGCAATCAGCCCCAGCATTTT. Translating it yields CASSLAPGQYSNQPQHF.

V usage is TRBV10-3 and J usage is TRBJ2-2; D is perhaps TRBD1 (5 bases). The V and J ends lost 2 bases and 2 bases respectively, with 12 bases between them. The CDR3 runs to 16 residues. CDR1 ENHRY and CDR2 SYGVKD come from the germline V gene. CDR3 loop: CAISEIPGQNTGELFF. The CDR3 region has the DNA TGTGCCATCAGTGAGATACCCGGACAAAACACCGGGGAGCTGTTTTTT.

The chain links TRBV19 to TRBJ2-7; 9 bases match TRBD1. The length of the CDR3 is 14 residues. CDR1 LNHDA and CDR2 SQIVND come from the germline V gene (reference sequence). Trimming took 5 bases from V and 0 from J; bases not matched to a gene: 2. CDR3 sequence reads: CASSRDRVSYEQYF. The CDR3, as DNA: TGTGCCAGTAGTCGGGACAGGGTCTCCTACGAGCAGTACTTC. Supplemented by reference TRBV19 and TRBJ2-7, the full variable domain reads DGGITQSPKYLFRKEGQNVTLSCEQNLNHDAMYWYRQDPGQGLRLIYYSQIVNDFQKGDIAEGYSVSREKKESFPLTVTSAQKNPTAFYLCASSRDRVSYEQYFGPGTRLTVT.

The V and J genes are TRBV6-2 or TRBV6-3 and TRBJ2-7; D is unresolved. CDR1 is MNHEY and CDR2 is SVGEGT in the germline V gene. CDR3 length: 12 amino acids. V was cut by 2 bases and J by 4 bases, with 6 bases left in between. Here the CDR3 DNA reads TGTGCCAGCAGTTACGCGTCATACGAGCAGTACTTC. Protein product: CASSYASYEQYF.

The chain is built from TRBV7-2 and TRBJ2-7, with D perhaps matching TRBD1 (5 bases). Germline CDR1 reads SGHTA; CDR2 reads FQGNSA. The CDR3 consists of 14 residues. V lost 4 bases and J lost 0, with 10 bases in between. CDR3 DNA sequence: TGTGCCAGCAGCTCGACAGAAGACTCCTACGAGCAGTACTTC. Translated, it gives CASSSTEDSYEQYF.

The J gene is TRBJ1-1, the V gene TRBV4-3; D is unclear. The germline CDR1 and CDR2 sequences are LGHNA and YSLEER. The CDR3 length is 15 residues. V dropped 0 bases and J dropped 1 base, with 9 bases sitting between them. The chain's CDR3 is CASSQDPGSNTEAFF. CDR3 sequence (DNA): TGCGCCAGCAGCCAAGATCCGGGGTCGAACACTGAAGCTTTCTTT.

In DNA form, the CDR3 reads TGTGCCAGCAGCTTAATTGGCGGGGCGAACACCGGGGAGCTGTTTTTT. Translating it yields CASSLIGGANTGELFF. The chain links TRBV7-8 to TRBJ2-2; D possibly corresponds to TRBD2 (6 bases). V dropped 2 bases and J dropped 0 bases, with 10 bases sitting between them. This CDR3 contains 16 residues. Germline loops: CDR1 SGHVS, CDR2 FQNEAQ.

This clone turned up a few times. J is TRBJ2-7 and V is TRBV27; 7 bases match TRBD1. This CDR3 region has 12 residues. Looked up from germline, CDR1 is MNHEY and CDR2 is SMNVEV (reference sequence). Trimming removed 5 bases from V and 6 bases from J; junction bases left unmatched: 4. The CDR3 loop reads CASSPTGVEQYF. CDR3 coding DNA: TGTGCCAGCAGTCCAACAGGGGTCGAGCAGTACTTC.

The CDR3 DNA follows: TGTGCCAGCAGCGATGCAGGGGTCGGCAGAAGGAATGAGCAGTTCTTC. This gives the protein CASSDAGVGRRNEQFF. This rearrangement joins TRBV25-1 to TRBJ2-1; possible D gene TRBD1, 6 bases. This CDR3 has 16 amino acids. V lost 6 bases, J lost 7 bases, and 22 bases lay in between. The germline V gene has CDR1 MGHDK and CDR2 SYGVNS.

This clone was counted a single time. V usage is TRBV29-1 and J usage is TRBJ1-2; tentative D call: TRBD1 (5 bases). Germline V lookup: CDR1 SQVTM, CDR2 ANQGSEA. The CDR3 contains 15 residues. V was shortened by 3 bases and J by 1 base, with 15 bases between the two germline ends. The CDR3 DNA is TGCAGCGTTGATCACATAGCAGGGAATAACTATGGCTACACCTTC. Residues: CSVDHIAGNNYGYTF. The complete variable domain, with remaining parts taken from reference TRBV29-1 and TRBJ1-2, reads SAVISQKPSRDICQRGTSLTIQCQVDSQVTMMFWYRQQPGQSLTLIATANQGSEATYESGFVIDKFPISRPNLTFSTLTVSNMSPEDSSIYLCSVDHIAGNNYGYTFGSGTRLTVV.

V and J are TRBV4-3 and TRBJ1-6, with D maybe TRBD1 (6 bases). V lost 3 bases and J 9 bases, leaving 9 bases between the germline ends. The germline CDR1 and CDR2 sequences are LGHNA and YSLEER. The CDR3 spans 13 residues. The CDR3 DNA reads TGCGCCAGCAGCCAGGGACAAACTTCACCCCTCCACTTT. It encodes CASSQGQTSPLHF.

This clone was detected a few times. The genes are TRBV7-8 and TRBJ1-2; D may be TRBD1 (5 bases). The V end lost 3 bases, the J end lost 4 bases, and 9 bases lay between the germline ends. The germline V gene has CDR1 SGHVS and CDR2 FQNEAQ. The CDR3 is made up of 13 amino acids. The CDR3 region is CASSLGLSYGYTF. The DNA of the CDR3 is TGTGCCAGCAGCTTGGGGCTTAGCTATGGCTACACCTTC.

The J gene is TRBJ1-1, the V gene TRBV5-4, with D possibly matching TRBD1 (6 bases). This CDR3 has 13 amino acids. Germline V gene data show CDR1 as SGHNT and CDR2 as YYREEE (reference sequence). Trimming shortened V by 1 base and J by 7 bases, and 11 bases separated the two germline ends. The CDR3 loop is CASSLNRDGEAFF. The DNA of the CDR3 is TGTGCCAGCAGCTTGAACAGGGATGGTGAAGCTTTCTTT. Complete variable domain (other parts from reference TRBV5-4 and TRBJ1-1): ETGVTQSPTHLIKTRGQQVTLRCSSQSGHNTVSWYQQALGQGPQFIFQYYREEENGRGNFPPRFSGLQFPNYSSELNVNALELDDSALYLCASSLNRDGEAFFGQGTRLTVV.

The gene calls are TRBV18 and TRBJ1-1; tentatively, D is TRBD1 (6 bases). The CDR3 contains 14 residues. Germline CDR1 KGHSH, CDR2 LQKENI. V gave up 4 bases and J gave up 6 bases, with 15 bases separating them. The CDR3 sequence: CASSRDKTPSEAFF. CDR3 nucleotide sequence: TGTGCCAGCTCACGGGACAAAACCCCCTCTGAAGCTTTCTTT. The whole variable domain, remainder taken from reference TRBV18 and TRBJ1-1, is NAGVMQNPRHLVRRRGQEARLRCSPMKGHSHVYWYRQLPEEGLKFMVYLQKENIIDESGMPKERFSAEFPKEGPSILRIQQVVRGDSAAYFCASSRDKTPSEAFFGQGTRLTVV.

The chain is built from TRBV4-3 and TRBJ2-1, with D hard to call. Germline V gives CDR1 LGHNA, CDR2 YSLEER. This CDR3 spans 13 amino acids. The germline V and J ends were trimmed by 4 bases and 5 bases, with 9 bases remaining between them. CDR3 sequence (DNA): TGCGCCAGCAGCCTGGGCCGGAACAATGAGCAGTTCTTC. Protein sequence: CASSLGRNNEQFF.

The CDR3 DNA sequence: TGTGCCAGCAGTCCGACGGGGCTAGCGGGGAAAAGCTCCTACAATGAGCAGTTCTTC. It yields the protein CASSPTGLAGKSSYNEQFF. The genes are TRBV7-2 and TRBJ2-1; 9 bases are shared with TRBD2. V lost 6 bases to trimming and J lost 0 bases; unmatched junction nucleotides: 15. The germline V gene has CDR1 SGHTA and CDR2 FQGNSA. There are 19 residues in the CDR3.

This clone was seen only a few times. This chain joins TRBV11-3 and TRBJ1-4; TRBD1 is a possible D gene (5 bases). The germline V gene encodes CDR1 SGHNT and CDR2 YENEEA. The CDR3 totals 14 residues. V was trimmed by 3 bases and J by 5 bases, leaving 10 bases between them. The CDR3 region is CASSFDRPNEKLFF. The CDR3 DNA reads TGTGCCAGCAGCTTTGACAGACCAAATGAAAAACTGTTTTTT.

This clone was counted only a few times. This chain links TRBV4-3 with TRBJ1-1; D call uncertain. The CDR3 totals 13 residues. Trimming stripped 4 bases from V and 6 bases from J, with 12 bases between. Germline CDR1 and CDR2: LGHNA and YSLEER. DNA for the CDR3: TGCGCCAGCAGCCGGAGCCAGATCGCTGAAGCTTTCTTT. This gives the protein CASSRSQIAEAFF.

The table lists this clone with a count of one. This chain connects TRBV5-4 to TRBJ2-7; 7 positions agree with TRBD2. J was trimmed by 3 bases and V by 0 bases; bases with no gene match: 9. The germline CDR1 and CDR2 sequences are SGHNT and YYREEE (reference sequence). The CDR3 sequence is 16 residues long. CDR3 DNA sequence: TGTGCCAGCAGCTTGGAAGGAGCAGCGGGGCACTACGAGCAGTACTTC. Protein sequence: CASSLEGAAGHYEQYF. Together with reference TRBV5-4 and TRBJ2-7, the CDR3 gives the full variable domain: ETGVTQSPTHLIKTRGQQVTLRCSSQSGHNTVSWYQQALGQGPQFIFQYYREEENGRGNFPPRFSGLQFPNYSSELNVNALELDDSALYLCASSLEGAAGHYEQYFGPGTRLTVT.

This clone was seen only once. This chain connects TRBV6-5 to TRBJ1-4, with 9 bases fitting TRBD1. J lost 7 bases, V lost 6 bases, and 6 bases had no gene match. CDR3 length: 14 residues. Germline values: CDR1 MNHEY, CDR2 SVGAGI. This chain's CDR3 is CASSRDRVLEKLFF. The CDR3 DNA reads TGTGCCAGCAGCAGGGACAGGGTTCTTGAAAAACTGTTTTTT.

The CDR3 sequence: CASSPEGGIYEQYF. The CDR3 DNA reads TGTGCCAGTAGCCCAGAGGGCGGCATCTACGAGCAGTACTTC. This chain uses TRBV19 with TRBJ2-7; weak D call: TRBD2 (5 bases). There are 14 residues in the CDR3. Germline V gene sequence: CDR1 LNHDA, CDR2 SQIVND (reference sequence). Trimming took 6 bases from V and 3 from J, leaving 15 bases between them.